The 32 T cell receptor beta chains in this list originate from one sample, sequenced in a study of cytomegalovirus exposure and HLA in healthy donors. 13 Jbeta primers and 60 Vbeta primers were used for the PCR. Profiled with immunoSEQ multiplex PCR; TCRdb holds only in-frame clones, not every one. The sample shows about 55,000 clones, about 82% of them seen only once. The sample was PBMCs. The receptor source for this set is a man younger than 40 in good health and CMV-seronegative.

This clone has a single count. The CDR3 DNA reads TGTGCCAGCAGCCCCGGGATTCCTGGAAACACCATATATTTT. The encoded protein is CASSPGIPGNTIYF. The chain carries TRBV7-2 and TRBJ1-3; D is ambiguous. Trimming removed 5 bases from V and 2 bases from J, with 10 bases in between. Germline V gene data show CDR1 as SGHTA and CDR2 as FQGNSA. The CDR3 extends over 14 amino acids.

The chain recombines TRBV10-1 with TRBJ2-1; possible D gene TRBD1, 6 bases. The V gene's germline CDR1 is WNHNN and CDR2 SYGVQD (reference sequence). V shed 8 bases and J shed 10 bases, with 15 bases lying between them. The CDR3 contains 12 residues. The CDR3 DNA follows: TGCGCCAGCGGGGGCGAGGGACGGGAGCAGTTCTTC. Translation: CASGGEGREQFF.

The chain recombines TRBV6-5 with TRBJ2-5, with D possibly matching TRBD1 (6 bases). Trimming stripped 6 bases from V and 4 bases from J, with 9 bases between. Germline V gene lookup returns CDR1 MNHEY and CDR2 SVGAGI. CDR3 length: 12 residues. The DNA for the CDR3 is TGTGCCAGCAGAACAGGGCCAGAGACCCAGTACTTC. Its protein is CASRTGPETQYF.

This rearrangement joins TRBV5-8 to TRBJ1-4; the D is unclear. CDR3 length: 19 residues. The V gene lost 1 base and the J gene lost 7 bases, with 26 bases spanning the gap. Germline V gene lookup returns CDR1 SGHTS and CDR2 YDEGEE. The CDR3 reads CASSLNPSSKRLSSEKLFF. DNA for the CDR3: TGTGCCAGCAGCTTGAACCCCTCCTCCAAGCGCTTATCGTCTGAAAAACTGTTTTTT.

This clone occurred a few times. The rearrangement links TRBV30 to TRBJ1-6; 9 bases line up with TRBD1. Germline V CDR1 and CDR2: GTSNPN, SVGIG (reference sequence). The J segment lost 7 bases and the V segment lost 2 bases, leaving 6 bases of the junction unmatched. There are 15 residues in the CDR3. The CDR3 loop reads CAWSSSTGGNSPLHF. CDR3 DNA sequence: TGTGCCTGGAGTTCCTCGACAGGGGGGAATTCACCCCTCCACTTT. Combining the CDR3 with reference TRBV30 and TRBJ1-6 gives the whole variable domain SQTIHQWPATLVQPVGSPLSLECTVEGTSNPNLYWYRQAAGRGLQLLFYSVGIGQISSEVPQNLSASRPQDRQFILSSKKLLLSDSGFYLCAWSSSTGGNSPLHFGNGTRLTVT.

This sequence joins TRBV19 and TRBJ2-7, with D possibly matching TRBD1 (6 bases). Trimming removed 5 bases from V and 5 bases from J, with 16 bases in between. Germline V lookup: CDR1 LNHDA, CDR2 SQIVND (reference sequence). The CDR3 has 14 amino acids. The CDR3 spells CASSLQQGVDEQYF. The CDR3 nucleotides read TGTGCCAGTAGTCTCCAACAGGGAGTCGACGAGCAGTACTTC.

The chain is built from TRBV27 and TRBJ2-3, with D possibly matching TRBD1 (5 bases). The length of the CDR3 is 15 residues. In germline, CDR1 is MNHEY, CDR2 SMNVEV (reference sequence). Trimming took off 1 base at V and 2 bases at J, with 10 bases between the two ends. The chain's CDR3 is CASSLYRFTTDTQYF. In DNA, the CDR3 is TGTGCCAGCAGTTTATACAGGTTCACCACAGATACGCAGTATTTT.

V gene TRBV5-6 combines with J gene TRBJ1-2; the match to TRBD1 covers 7 bases. The germline V gene encodes CDR1 SGHDT and CDR2 YYEEEE. This CDR3 comprises 16 residues. Trimming took 6 bases from V and 2 from J; bases not matched to a gene: 13. In DNA, the CDR3 is TGTGCCAGCATTTCGGGACAGCAGACTATAAACTATGGCTACACCTTC. This sequence encodes CASISGQQTINYGYTF.

The chain recombines TRBV5-1 with TRBJ1-2, with D possibly being TRBD1 (5 bases). The CDR3 is 13 residues long. V gave up 4 bases and J gave up 3 bases, with 10 bases separating them. CDR1 is SGHRS and CDR2 is YFSETQ in the germline V gene. The CDR3 protein is CASSPEQDYGYTF. Written as DNA, the CDR3 is TGCGCCAGCAGCCCAGAACAGGACTATGGCTACACCTTC.

The CDR3 reads CASRDRSYSNQPQHF. The CDR3 DNA reads as TGTGCCAGTAGGGACAGGTCATATAGCAATCAGCCCCAGCATTTT. The rearrangement links TRBV19 to TRBJ1-5; 7 bases map to TRBD1. This CDR3 is 15 amino acids long. CDR1 is LNHDA and CDR2 is SQIVND in the germline V gene (reference sequence). The ends lost 6 bases at V and 0 bases at J; junction bases unmatched: 5. The whole variable domain, filled in from reference TRBV19 and TRBJ1-5, reads DGGITQSPKYLFRKEGQNVTLSCEQNLNHDAMYWYRQDPGQGLRLIYYSQIVNDFQKGDIAEGYSVSREKKESFPLTVTSAQKNPTAFYLCASRDRSYSNQPQHFGDGTRLSIL.

The rearrangement uses TRBV5-5 and TRBJ1-1, with no clear D. V lost 4 bases to trimming and J lost 1 base, with 8 bases between them. This CDR3 spans 13 amino acids. Germline CDR1 is SGHKS and CDR2 is YYEKEE (reference sequence). The CDR3 loop reads CASSIQENTEAFF. CDR3 in DNA: TGTGCCAGCAGCATTCAGGAGAACACTGAAGCTTTCTTT.

The V and J genes are TRBV18 and TRBJ2-1; 13 bases match TRBD2. This CDR3 spans 18 amino acids. The germline CDR1 and CDR2 sequences are KGHSH and LQKENI. Trimming removed 4 bases from V and 7 bases from J; junction bases left unmatched: 13. CDR3 residues: CASSRSYQLAGGKNEQFF. CDR3 DNA sequence: TGTGCCAGCTCACGCTCCTATCAACTAGCGGGGGGGAAGAATGAGCAGTTCTTC.

J is TRBJ2-5 and V is TRBV19, with 11 bases lining up with TRBD1. The ends lost 3 bases at V and 9 bases at J; junction bases unmatched: 6. CDR3 length: 14 amino acids. The germline gives CDR1 LNHDA, CDR2 SQIVND (reference sequence). DNA for the CDR3: TGTGCCAGTAGTATGGGGGACAGGGGGAGGTCCCAGTACTTC. Protein sequence: CASSMGDRGRSQYF.

The V gene is TRBV6-1, the J gene TRBJ2-2; 8 positions agree with TRBD1. Germline assignment: CDR1 MNHNS and CDR2 SASEGT. The CDR3 has 16 residues. The V segment lost 3 bases and the J segment 1 base; nucleotides outside the gene matches: 4. The DNA for the CDR3 is TGTGCCAGCAGTGATGAAGGACAGGGGAACACCGGGGAGCTGTTTTTT. This translates into CASSDEGQGNTGELFF.

This clone was observed a few times. V is TRBV2 and J is TRBJ1-1; tentatively, D is TRBD1 (6 bases). The CDR3 has 13 residues. CDR1 and CDR2 from the germline V gene are SNHLY and FYNNEI. V was shortened by 10 bases and J by 1 base, with 13 bases between the two germline ends. The CDR3 nucleotides read TGTGCCACATGTAGGGACAAGAACACTGAAGCTTTCTTT. This encodes CATCRDKNTEAFF. Looking up the rest from reference TRBV2 and TRBJ1-1 gives the full variable domain: EPEVTQTPSHQVTQMGQEVILRCVPISNHLYFYWYRQILGQKVEFLVSFYNNEISEKSEIFDDQFSVERPDGSNFTLKIRSTKLEDSAMYFCATCRDKNTEAFFGQGTRLTVV.

The chain is built from TRBV6-6 and TRBJ2-3; TRBD1 aligns across 7 bases. After removal of 5 bases from V and 2 bases from J, the junction contained 7 bases not matched to a gene. The CDR3 spans 15 residues. Germline loops: CDR1 MNHNY, CDR2 SVGAGI (reference sequence). The CDR3 DNA follows: TGTGCCAGCAGTAGCCGGGACAGTGTCACAGATACGCAGTATTTT. Amino acids: CASSSRDSVTDTQYF.

V gene TRBV4-3 combines with J gene TRBJ2-2; the match to TRBD2 covers 7 bases. Germline loops: CDR1 LGHNA, CDR2 YSLEER. V shed 0 bases and J 4 bases; nucleotides not matched to a gene: 8. The CDR3 loop spans 17 amino acids. In nucleotides, the CDR3 is TGCGCCAGCAGCCAAGATCAGGCTAGCGGAGGCACCGGGGAGCTGTTTTTT. Protein product: CASSQDQASGGTGELFF.

V usage is TRBV4-3 and J usage is TRBJ2-3, with D possibly TRBD2 on 6 matching bases. V shed 0 bases and J shed 1 base, with 17 bases lying between them. The CDR3 has 18 amino acids. Germline V gene data show CDR1 as LGHNA and CDR2 as YSLEER. CDR3 sequence reads: CASSQDFGGAGRTDTQYF. For the CDR3, the DNA is TGCGCCAGCAGCCAAGACTTCGGCGGGGCGGGGCGCACAGATACGCAGTATTTT.

The chain uses TRBV7-2 and TRBJ2-5; 9 nucleotides line up with TRBD2. The CDR3 contains 16 residues. The V gene's germline CDR1 is SGHTA and CDR2 FQGNSA. With V trimmed by 2 bases and J by 4 bases, 8 bases remained unmatched. The CDR3 loop is CASSLSGGRLTETQYF. DNA of the CDR3: TGTGCCAGCAGCTTAAGCGGGGGGCGGTTAACAGAGACCCAGTACTTC. The full variable domain, in which reference TRBV7-2 and TRBJ2-5 provide the parts outside the CDR3, is GAGVSQSPSNKVTEKGKDVELRCDPISGHTALYWYRQSLGQGLEFLIYFQGNSAPDKSGLPSDRFSAERTGGSVSTLTIQRTQQEDSAVYLCASSLSGGRLTETQYFGPGTRLLVL.

V usage is TRBV18 and J usage is TRBJ2-2, with D uncertain. Germline CDR1 and CDR2: KGHSH and LQKENI. V lost 2 bases to trimming and J lost 6 bases, with 4 bases between them. The CDR3 length is 12 residues. The CDR3 DNA is TGTGCCAGCTCACCAGAGGCCGGGGAGCTGTTTTTT. Its translation: CASSPEAGELFF.

This clone was seen a single time. V usage is TRBV27 and J usage is TRBJ2-2; 7 positions agree with TRBD2. Germline CDR1 is MNHEY and CDR2 is SMNVEV (reference sequence). CDR3 length equals 17 residues. The V and J ends lost 10 bases and 8 bases, in that order; junction bases with no gene match: 22. This CDR3 reads CATLWSARDYPRGELFF. Here the CDR3 DNA reads TGTGCCACCCTCTGGTCGGCCCGGGACTACCCCAGGGGGGAGCTGTTTTTT.

The chain couples TRBV7-2 to TRBJ2-1; 7 nucleotides align to TRBD2. Per germline, CDR1 SGHTA and CDR2 FQGNSA. The length of the CDR3 is 13 residues. The J segment lost 7 bases and the V segment lost 3 bases, leaving 3 bases of the junction unmatched. The CDR3 bases are TGTGCCAGCAGCTTTCAACTAGCGAATGAGCAGTTCTTC. Protein product: CASSFQLANEQFF.

The rearrangement links TRBV7-2 to TRBJ2-5, with D perhaps matching TRBD2 (5 bases). V was pared by 1 base and J by 5 bases, with 17 bases between. The CDR3 consists of 16 residues. Germline lookup yields CDR1 SGHTA and CDR2 FQGNSA. This CDR3 is CASSLDVGVGRETQYF. CDR3 DNA: TGTGCCAGCAGCTTAGATGTGGGAGTTGGGCGGGAGACCCAGTACTTC.

V and J are TRBV11-3 and TRBJ1-1, with no clear D. CDR3 size: 13 residues. The germline V gene encodes CDR1 SGHNT and CDR2 YENEEA. V lost 5 bases to trimming and J lost 1 base, with 8 bases between them. CDR3 protein: CASSPGWNTEAFF. For the CDR3, the DNA is TGTGCCAGCAGCCCGGGTTGGAACACTGAAGCTTTCTTT.

This rearrangement joins TRBV6-4 to TRBJ1-1, with D possibly matching TRBD1 (6 bases). This CDR3 is built from 14 residues. Germline V gene lookup returns CDR1 MRHNA and CDR2 SNTAGT. With 6 bases removed from V and 4 bases from J, the gap between germline ends came to 15 bases. The CDR3 DNA reads TGTGCCAGCAGGGCACAGGGTCAGGGCACTGAAGCTTTCTTT. Translated, it gives CASRAQGQGTEAFF.

For the CDR3, the DNA is TGTGCCGGGGGACAGGGGATAATTGGGAGGGAGACCCAGTACTTC. Translation gives CAGGQGIIGRETQYF. The rearrangement uses TRBV2 and TRBJ2-5, with 10 bases aligning to TRBD1. CDR1 and CDR2 from the germline V gene are SNHLY and FYNNEI. Trimming cost V 11 bases and J 5 bases; bases outside gene matches: 14. This CDR3 contains 15 residues.

The table lists this clone with a few counts. This sequence joins TRBV5-6 and TRBJ1-2; D gene ambiguous. Trimming removed 7 bases at V and 4 bases at J, with 8 bases between. Germline loops: CDR1 SGHDT, CDR2 YYEEEE. The CDR3 totals 11 residues. CDR3 sequence: CASADSYGYTF. The CDR3 bases are TGTGCCAGCGCTGACTCCTATGGCTACACCTTC.

The gene calls are TRBV7-3 and TRBJ2-3; 7 bases fit TRBD1. Germline assignment: CDR1 SGHTA and CDR2 FQGTGA. The ends lost 6 bases at V and 3 bases at J; junction bases unmatched: 12. The CDR3 length is 16 residues. CDR3 in amino acids: CASSRQGGVGTDTQYF. CDR3 bases: TGTGCCAGCAGTAGACAGGGCGGTGTTGGTACAGATACGCAGTATTTT.

The chain has TRBV4-3 and TRBJ2-1, with TRBD2 as a possible D gene (6 bases). This CDR3 spans 16 amino acids. CDR1 LGHNA and CDR2 YSLEER come from the germline V gene. The V end lost 5 bases, the J end lost 7 bases, and 21 bases lay between the germline ends. Here the CDR3 reads CASSVRGSLRGNEQFF. The CDR3 nucleotides read TGCGCCAGCAGCGTGCGGGGCAGCCTAAGGGGTAATGAGCAGTTCTTC.

The chain has TRBV5-1 and TRBJ1-1, with TRBD1 as a possible D gene (6 bases). The CDR3 is made up of 14 amino acids. Germline V lookup: CDR1 SGHRS, CDR2 YFSETQ. Deletions cut 0 bases from V and 0 bases from J, with 6 bases between. The DNA of the CDR3 is TGCGCCAGCAGCTTGGGGGGGCTGAACACTGAAGCTTTCTTT. Translation gives CASSLGGLNTEAFF.

The gene calls are TRBV11-2 and TRBJ1-2; no clear D. CDR1 SGHAT and CDR2 FQNNGV come from the germline V gene. This CDR3 contains 13 residues. V was pared by 2 bases and J by 8 bases, with 12 bases between. CDR3 sequence reads: CASSLLEGGGYTF. The CDR3 region has the DNA TGTGCCAGCAGCTTATTGGAGGGCGGCGGCTACACCTTC.

The genes are TRBV6-5 and TRBJ2-3; D perhaps matches TRBD1 (5 bases). V was cut by 2 bases and J by 2 bases, with 14 bases left in between. This CDR3 spans 16 amino acids. Looked up from germline, CDR1 is MNHEY and CDR2 is SVGAGI. CDR3 in amino acids: CASSYLWQGITDTQYF. CDR3 DNA sequence: TGTGCCAGCAGTTACCTTTGGCAGGGTATCACAGATACGCAGTATTTT.